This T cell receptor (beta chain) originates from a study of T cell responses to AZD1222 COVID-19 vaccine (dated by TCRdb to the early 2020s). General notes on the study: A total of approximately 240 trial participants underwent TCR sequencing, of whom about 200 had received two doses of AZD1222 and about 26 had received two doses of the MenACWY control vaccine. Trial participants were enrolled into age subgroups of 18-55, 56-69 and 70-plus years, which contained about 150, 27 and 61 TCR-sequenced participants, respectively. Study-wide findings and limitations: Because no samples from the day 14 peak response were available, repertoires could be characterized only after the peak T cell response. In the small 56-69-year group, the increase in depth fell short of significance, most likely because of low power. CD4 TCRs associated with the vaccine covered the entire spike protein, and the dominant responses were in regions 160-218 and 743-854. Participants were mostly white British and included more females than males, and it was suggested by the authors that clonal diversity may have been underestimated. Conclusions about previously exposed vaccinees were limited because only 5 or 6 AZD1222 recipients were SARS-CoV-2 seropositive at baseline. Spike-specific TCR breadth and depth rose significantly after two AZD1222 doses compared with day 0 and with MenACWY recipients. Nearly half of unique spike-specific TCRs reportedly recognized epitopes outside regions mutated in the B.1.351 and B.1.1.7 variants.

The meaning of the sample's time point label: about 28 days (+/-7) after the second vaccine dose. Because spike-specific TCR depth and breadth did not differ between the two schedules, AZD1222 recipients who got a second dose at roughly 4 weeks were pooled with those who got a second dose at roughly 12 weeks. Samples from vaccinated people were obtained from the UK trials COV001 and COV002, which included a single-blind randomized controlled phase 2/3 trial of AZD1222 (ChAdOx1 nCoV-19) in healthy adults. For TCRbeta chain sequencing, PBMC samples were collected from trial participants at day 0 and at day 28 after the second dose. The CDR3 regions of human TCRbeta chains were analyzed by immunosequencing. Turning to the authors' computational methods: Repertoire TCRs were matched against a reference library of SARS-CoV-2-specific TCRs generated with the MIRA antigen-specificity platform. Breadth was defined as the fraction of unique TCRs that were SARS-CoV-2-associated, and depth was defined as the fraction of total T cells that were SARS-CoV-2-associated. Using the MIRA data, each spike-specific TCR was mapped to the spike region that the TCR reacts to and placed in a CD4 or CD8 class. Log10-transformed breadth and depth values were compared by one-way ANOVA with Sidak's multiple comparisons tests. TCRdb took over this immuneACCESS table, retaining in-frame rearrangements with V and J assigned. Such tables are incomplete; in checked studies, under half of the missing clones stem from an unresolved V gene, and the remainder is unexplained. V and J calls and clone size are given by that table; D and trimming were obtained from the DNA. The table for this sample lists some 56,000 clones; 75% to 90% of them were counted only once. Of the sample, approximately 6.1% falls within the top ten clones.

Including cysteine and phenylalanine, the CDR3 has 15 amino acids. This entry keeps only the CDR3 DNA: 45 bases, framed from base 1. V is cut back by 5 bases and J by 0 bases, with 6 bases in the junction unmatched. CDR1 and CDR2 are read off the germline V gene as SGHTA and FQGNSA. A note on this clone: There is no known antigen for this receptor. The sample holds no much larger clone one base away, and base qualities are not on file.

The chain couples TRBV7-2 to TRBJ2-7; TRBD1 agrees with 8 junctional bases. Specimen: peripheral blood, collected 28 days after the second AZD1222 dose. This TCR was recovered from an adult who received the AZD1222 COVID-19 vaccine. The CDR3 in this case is CASSQRTGSSYEQYF. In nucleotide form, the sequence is TGTGCCAGCAGCCAACGGACAGGGTCCTCCTACGAGCAGTACTTC.